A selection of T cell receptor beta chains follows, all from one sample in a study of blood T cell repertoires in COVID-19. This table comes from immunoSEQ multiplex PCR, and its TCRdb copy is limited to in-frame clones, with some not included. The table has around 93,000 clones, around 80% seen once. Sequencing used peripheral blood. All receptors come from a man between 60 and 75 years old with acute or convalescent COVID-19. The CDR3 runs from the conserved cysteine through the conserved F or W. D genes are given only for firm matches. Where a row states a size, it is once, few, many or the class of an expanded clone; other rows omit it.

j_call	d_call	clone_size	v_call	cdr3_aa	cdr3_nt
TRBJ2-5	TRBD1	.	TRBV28	CASSLQGSETQYF	TGTGCCAGCAGTCTACAGGGGTCGGAGACCCAGTACTTC
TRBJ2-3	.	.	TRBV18	CASSLDRPTDTQYF	TGTGCCAGCTCACTCGACAGGCCCACAGATACGCAGTATTTT
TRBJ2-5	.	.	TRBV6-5	CASSYPGSIETQYF	TGTGCCAGCAGTTACCCGGGTTCGATCGAGACCCAGTACTTC
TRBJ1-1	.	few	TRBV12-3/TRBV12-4	CASSYRVNTEAFF	TGTGCCAGCAGTTACAGGGTCAACACTGAAGCTTTCTTT
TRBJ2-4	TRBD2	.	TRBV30	CAWSRLAGRAKNIQYF	TGTGCCTGGAGTCGACTAGCGGGAAGGGCCAAAAACATTCAGTACTTC
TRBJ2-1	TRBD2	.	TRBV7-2	CASSLGRSGTFYNEQFF	TGTGCCAGCAGCTTAGGACGTAGCGGGACGTTCTACAATGAGCAGTTCTTC
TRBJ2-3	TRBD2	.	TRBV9	CASSGLGTSGRTYLGYDTQYF	TGTGCCAGCAGCGGACTCGGGACTAGCGGGAGGACCTATCTTGGTTATGATACGCAGTATTTT
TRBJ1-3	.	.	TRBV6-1	CASSEVMGLSSGNTIYF	TGTGCCAGCAGTGAAGTAATGGGACTTAGCTCTGGAAACACCATATATTTT
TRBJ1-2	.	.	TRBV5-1	CASTRGPNYGYTF	TGCGCCAGCACAAGAGGCCCTAACTATGGCTACACCTTC
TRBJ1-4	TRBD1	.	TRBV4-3	CASRRGTATTNEKLFF	TGCGCCAGCCGTAGAGGGACAGCAACAACTAATGAAAAACTGTTTTTT
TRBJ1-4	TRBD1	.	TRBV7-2	CASSLQGLPNEKLFF	TGTGCCAGCAGCCTACAGGGGTTACCTAATGAAAAACTGTTTTTT
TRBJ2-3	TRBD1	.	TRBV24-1	CATSAGQGTDTQYF	TGTGCCACCAGCGCCGGACAGGGCACAGATACGCAGTATTTT
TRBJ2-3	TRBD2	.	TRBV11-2	CASSPRDGRRTDTQYF	TGTGCCAGCAGCCCCCGGGACGGGAGGAGGACAGATACGCAGTATTTT
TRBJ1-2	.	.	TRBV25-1	CASSEPSGREGYGYTF	TGTGCCAGCAGTGAGCCTAGCGGCAGGGAGGGCTATGGCTACACCTTC
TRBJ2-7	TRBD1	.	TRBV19	CASSIMLGTGDSYEQYF	TGTGCCAGTAGTATTATGTTGGGGACAGGGGATTCCTACGAGCAGTACTTC
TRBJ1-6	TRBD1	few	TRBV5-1	CASSLGQGTYSPLHF	TGCGCCAGCAGCTTGGGACAGGGAACGTATTCACCCCTCCACTTT
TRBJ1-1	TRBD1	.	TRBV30	CAWTLRDRLNTEAFF	TGTGCCTGGACTCTCCGGGACAGATTGAACACTGAAGCTTTCTTT
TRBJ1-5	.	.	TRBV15	CATSSRAFGLYNQPQHF	TGTGCCACCAGCAGCCGAGCATTCGGACTATACAATCAGCCCCAGCATTTT
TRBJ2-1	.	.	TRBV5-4	CASSQDSSYNEQFF	TGTGCCAGCAGTCAGGATAGCTCCTACAATGAGCAGTTCTTC
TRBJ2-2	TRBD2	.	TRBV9	CASSVDAPGLGTGELFF	TGTGCCAGCAGCGTAGACGCTCCGGGACTAGGGACCGGGGAGCTGTTTTTT